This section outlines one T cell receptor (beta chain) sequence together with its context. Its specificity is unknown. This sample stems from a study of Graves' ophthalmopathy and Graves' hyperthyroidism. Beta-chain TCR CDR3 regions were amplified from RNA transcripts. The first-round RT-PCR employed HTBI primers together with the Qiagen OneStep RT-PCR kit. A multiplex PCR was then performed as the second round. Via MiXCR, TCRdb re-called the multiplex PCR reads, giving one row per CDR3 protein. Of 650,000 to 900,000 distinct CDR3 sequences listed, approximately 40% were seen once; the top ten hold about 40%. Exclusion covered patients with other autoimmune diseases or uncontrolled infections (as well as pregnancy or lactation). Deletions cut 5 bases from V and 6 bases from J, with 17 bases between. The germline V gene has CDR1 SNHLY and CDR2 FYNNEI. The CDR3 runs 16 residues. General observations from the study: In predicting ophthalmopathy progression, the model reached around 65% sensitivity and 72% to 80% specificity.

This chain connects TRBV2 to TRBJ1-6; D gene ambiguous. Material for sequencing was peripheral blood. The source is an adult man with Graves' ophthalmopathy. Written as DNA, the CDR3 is TGTGCCAGCAGTTACTCGTTGAGGCAGATTAATTCACCCCTCCACTTT. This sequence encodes CASSYSLRQINSPLHF.